A single sample is the source of the 24 T cell receptor beta chains below, sequenced in a study of CD8+CD57+ T cells in acquired aplastic anemia (dated by TCRdb to 2016 to 2019). Sequencing relied on an Illumina HiSeq 2000. Profiling of TCR beta VDJ combinations and CDR3 sequences used genomic DNA as the template. TCRdb applied fastp at Q25 and MiXCR to the public reads, then kept only in-frame beta chains. CDR3 protein duplicates are merged, each entry listing the most common genes and DNA. The sample profile shows roughly 240,000 distinct CDR3 sequences; roughly half of them were found once. The top ten clonotypes cover 7.8% of the sample. Expansion of CD8+CD57+ cells had been shown by flow cytometry in the patients chosen for sequencing. Material: sorted CD4+, CD8+, or CD8+CD57+ T cells (not recorded which) from PBMCs. The receptors were sampled from a human donor with aplastic anemia.

The chain links TRBV10-3 to TRBJ1-2; D possibly corresponds to TRBD1 (5 bases). V was trimmed by 3 bases and J by 6 bases, leaving 11 bases between them. This CDR3 has 13 residues. Germline CDR1 is ENHRY and CDR2 is SYGVKD. The CDR3 spells CAISEAGRDGYTF. DNA for the CDR3: TGTGCCATCAGTGAAGCAGGGAGGGATGGCTACACCTTC.

Worth noting for this clonotype: A much more abundant neighbour one base away suggests this may be a read error. The CDR3 end shows no conserved phenylalanine or tryptophan, and so a read error is likely. The chain links TRBV29-1 to TRBJ2-2, with no clear D. Germline V gene sequence: CDR1 SQVTM, CDR2 ANQGSEA. This CDR3 has 12 amino acids. V lost 7 bases and J lost 7, with 13 bases in between. The CDR3 sequence: CSAPRSGGELFS. For the CDR3, the DNA is TGCAGCGCCCCAAGAAGTGGCGGGGAGCTGTTTTCT.

This clonotype was observed many times. The chain employs TRBV14 and TRBJ2-7, with 7 bases aligning to TRBD1. The CDR3 has 15 residues. The junction had 7 bases not matched to a gene; V was cut back by 3 bases and J by 2 bases. Germline lookup yields CDR1 SGHDN and CDR2 FVKESK. The CDR3 spells CASSHERGPAYEQYF. CDR3 nucleotides: TGTGCCAGCAGCCACGAAAGGGGGCCGGCCTACGAGCAGTACTTC. Full variable domain (rest looked up from reference TRBV14 and TRBJ2-7): EAGVTQFPSHSVIEKGQTVTLRCDPISGHDNLYWYRRVMGKEIKFLLHFVKESKQDESGMPNNRFLAERTGGTYSTLKVQPAELEDSGVYFCASSHERGPAYEQYFGPGTRLTVT.

This clonotype was seen at least ten times. V gene TRBV6-5 combines with J gene TRBJ2-2; D call uncertain. This CDR3 is built from 12 residues. V was trimmed by 4 bases and J by 6 bases, leaving 6 bases between them. Germline CDR1 is MNHEY and CDR2 is SVGAGI. The chain's CDR3 is CASSSMAGELFF. The CDR3 DNA follows: TGTGCCAGCAGTTCCATGGCCGGGGAGCTGTTTTTT.

This clonotype was seen ten or more times. This sequence joins TRBV2 and TRBJ2-7; D unclear. The CDR3 spans 13 residues. Germline CDR1 SNHLY, CDR2 FYNNEI. V was cut by 8 bases and J by 5 bases, with 16 bases left in between. CDR3: CASAQAEGDEQYF. The CDR3 DNA sequence: TGTGCCAGCGCCCAGGCGGAAGGAGACGAGCAGTACTTC.

The CDR3 DNA reads TGTGCCAGCAGCCCCCGACAGGGGGGGGAGACCCAGTACTTC. Encoded protein: CASSPRQGGETQYF. The chain combines TRBV14 with TRBJ2-5, with 9 bases fitting TRBD1. CDR3 length: 14 amino acids. Trimming removed 4 bases from V and 5 bases from J; junction bases left unmatched: 5. CDR1 SGHDN and CDR2 FVKESK come from the germline V gene.

The genes are TRBV6-5 and TRBJ1-1; D gene ambiguous. CDR1 is MNHEY, CDR2 SVGAGI, per germline. The CDR3 contains 17 residues. Trimming removed 4 bases at V and 4 bases at J, with 22 bases between. CDR3 loop: CASSSRPLPWVGTEAFF. CDR3 nucleotide sequence: TGTGCCAGCAGTTCCCGGCCCTTGCCCTGGGTGGGCACTGAAGCTTTCTTT.

V usage is TRBV2 and J usage is TRBJ2-3, with 7 positions matching TRBD2. Germline CDR1 and CDR2: SNHLY and FYNNEI. The length of the CDR3 is 17 residues. J gave up 1 base and V 2 bases, and 9 bases lay outside the gene matches. Here the CDR3 reads CASSETSVVDGTDTQYF. CDR3 DNA: TGTGCCAGCAGTGAAACTAGCGTTGTGGACGGCACAGATACGCAGTATTTT.

The rearrangement joins TRBV2 to TRBJ2-1; 9 nucleotides match TRBD1. Germline values: CDR1 SNHLY, CDR2 FYNNEI. The trim removed 7 bases at V and 3 bases at J, leaving 7 bases unmatched. The CDR3 is made up of 15 amino acids. The CDR3 region is CASILTGQGYNEQFF. The CDR3 DNA reads TGTGCCAGCATCCTCACGGGACAGGGCTACAATGAGCAGTTCTTC. Using reference TRBV2 and TRBJ2-1 for the parts outside the CDR3, the full variable domain is EPEVTQTPSHQVTQMGQEVILRCVPISNHLYFYWYRQILGQKVEFLVSFYNNEISEKSEIFDDQFSVERPDGSNFTLKIRSTKLEDSAMYFCASILTGQGYNEQFFGPGTRLTVL.

This clonotype was seen at least ten times. The chain recombines TRBV15 with TRBJ2-1, with 7 bases that match TRBD2. V shed 1 base and J 13 bases; nucleotides not matched to a gene: 7. The CDR3 spans 13 residues. Germline V gives CDR1 LNHNV, CDR2 YYDKDF (reference sequence). CDR3: CATSRGGGGTQFF. The CDR3 DNA is TGTGCCACCAGCAGAGGAGGCGGGGGAACCCAGTTCTTC.

Concerning this clonotype itself: A single base separates this from a much larger clone, so it may be a read error. The gene calls are TRBV2 and TRBJ1-1; 9 positions agree with TRBD1. V trimming: 9 bases; J trimming: 4 bases; junction bases outside the gene matches: 6. This CDR3 comprises 13 residues. Germline V gene lookup returns CDR1 SNHLY and CDR2 FYNNEI. The CDR3 bases are TGTGCCAGTCCGGGACAGGGTGTCACTGAAGCTTTCTTT. Translation gives CASPGQGVTEAFF.

This clonotype was seen once. This chain connects TRBV7-9 to TRBJ2-5, with a tentative D call TRBD1 (6 bases). Germline assignment: CDR1 SEHNR and CDR2 FQNEAQ (reference sequence). V was shortened by 5 bases and J by 1 base, with 14 bases between the two germline ends. The CDR3 is 15 residues long. The CDR3 region has the DNA TGTGCCAGCAGCCCCCACCAAGGGGGCCAAGAGACCCAGTACTTC. Translating it yields CASSPHQGGQETQYF.

This clonotype was detected a few times. This chain joins TRBV5-6 and TRBJ2-7; D uncertain. The CDR3 extends over 15 amino acids. Per the germline V gene, CDR1 is SGHDT and CDR2 is YYEEEE. The V end was cut by 0 bases, the J end by 2 bases, with 12 bases between. CDR3 region: CASSLDQNPPYEQYF. In nucleotides, the CDR3 is TGTGCCAGCAGCTTGGATCAAAATCCCCCCTACGAGCAGTACTTC. Combining the CDR3 with reference TRBV5-6 and TRBJ2-7 gives the whole variable domain DAGVTQSPTHLIKTRGQQVTLRCSPKSGHDTVSWYQQALGQGPQFIFQYYEEEERQRGNFPDRFSGHQFPNYSSELNVNALLLGDSALYLCASSLDQNPPYEQYFGPGTRLTVT.

The chain has TRBV14 and TRBJ1-2; D remains unclear. Germline V CDR1 and CDR2: SGHDN, FVKESK. The CDR3 extends over 12 amino acids. V was pared by 1 base and J by 5 bases, with 5 bases between. The CDR3 sequence is CASSQGKYGYTF. CDR3 coding DNA: TGTGCCAGCAGCCAAGGGAAGTATGGCTACACCTTC.

This clonotype turned up a few times. The chain couples TRBV30 to TRBJ2-7; possible D gene TRBD2, 6 bases. The CDR3 has 14 amino acids. Deletions cut 0 bases from V and 2 bases from J, with 11 bases between. Germline V lookup: CDR1 GTSNPN, CDR2 SVGIG (reference sequence). CDR3 loop: CAWSVRGYPYEQYF. CDR3 DNA sequence: TGTGCCTGGAGTGTTCGGGGGTACCCCTACGAGCAGTACTTC.

In this sample, this clonotype turned up a few times. The CDR3 DNA follows: TGTGCCAGCAGCCAGGGAATGATCTACGAGCAGTACTTC. Translating gives CASSQGMIYEQYF. V and J are TRBV27 and TRBJ2-7; possible D gene TRBD1, 5 bases. The germline V gene has CDR1 MNHEY and CDR2 SMNVEV (reference sequence). This CDR3 has 13 residues. Trimming took 6 bases from V and 3 from J, leaving 12 bases between them.

This chain uses TRBV20-1 with TRBJ2-7; a weak D match, TRBD1 (5 bases). Germline assignment: CDR1 DFQATT and CDR2 SNEGSKA (reference sequence). The CDR3 loop spans 14 amino acids. Trimming removed 2 bases at V and 0 bases at J, with 11 bases between. Here the CDR3 reads CSARRQHDSYEQYF. As DNA, the CDR3 is TGCAGTGCTAGAAGACAGCACGACTCCTACGAGCAGTACTTC.

This rearrangement joins TRBV2 to TRBJ2-7; 11 nucleotides agree with TRBD1. Germline CDR1 reads SNHLY; CDR2 reads FYNNEI. Trimming cost V 2 bases and J 4 bases; bases outside gene matches: 4. The CDR3 length is 15 residues. The CDR3 DNA is TGTGCCAGCAGTGAATACCGGGACAGGGGGTACGAGCAGTACTTC. Residues: CASSEYRDRGYEQYF. The whole variable domain, filled in from reference TRBV2 and TRBJ2-7, reads EPEVTQTPSHQVTQMGQEVILRCVPISNHLYFYWYRQILGQKVEFLVSFYNNEISEKSEIFDDQFSVERPDGSNFTLKIRSTKLEDSAMYFCASSEYRDRGYEQYFGPGTRLTVT.

V and J are TRBV5-1 and TRBJ2-1; no definite D call. CDR3 size: 14 residues. CDR1 is SGHRS, CDR2 YFSETQ, per germline. V was shortened by 0 bases and J by 4 bases, with 8 bases between the two germline ends. The CDR3 reads CASSLDGSYNEQFF. The CDR3 bases are TGCGCCAGCAGCTTGGACGGCAGTTACAATGAGCAGTTCTTC.

A single count supports this clonotype. As DNA, the CDR3 is TGTGCCAGCAGTGAAGCTGGGGAACAGGGACTTCATGGCTACACCTTC. Its translation is CASSEAGEQGLHGYTF. The rearrangement links TRBV2 to TRBJ1-2, with D perhaps TRBD1 (6 bases). CDR3 length: 16 residues. Germline lookup yields CDR1 SNHLY and CDR2 FYNNEI. The V gene lost 0 bases and the J gene lost 6 bases, with 17 bases spanning the gap.

This chain joins TRBV25-1 and TRBJ1-2; possible D gene TRBD1, 5 bases. CDR1 is MGHDK and CDR2 is SYGVNS in the germline V gene. The CDR3 spans 15 residues. Trimming removed 4 bases at V and 4 bases at J, with 16 bases between. This chain's CDR3 is CASSATRGGSYGYTF. CDR3 coding DNA: TGTGCCAGCAGTGCTACCCGGGGGGGAAGCTATGGCTACACCTTC.

The chain recombines TRBV6-1 with TRBJ1-5; no clear D. V gave up 0 bases and J gave up 3 bases, with 6 bases separating them. CDR1 and CDR2 from the germline V gene are MNHNS and SASEGT. The CDR3 contains 14 residues. In DNA form, the CDR3 reads TGTGCCAGCAGTGAAGCCGGCCCCAATCAGCCCCAGCATTTT. It codes for CASSEAGPNQPQHF.

CDR3 nucleotides: TGTGCCAGCACCCCGGAGGAGGCCCGCACAGATACGCAGTATTTT. Translating it yields CASTPEEARTDTQYF. This chain uses TRBV12-3 or TRBV12-4 with TRBJ2-3; the D gene is possibly TRBD2 (5 bases). The CDR3 extends over 15 amino acids. V shed 7 bases and J shed 1 base, with 15 bases lying between them.

The chain carries TRBV7-8 and TRBJ2-6; 8 bases agree with TRBD1. The V gene's germline CDR1 is SGHVS and CDR2 FQNEAQ. This CDR3 contains 18 residues. With 4 bases clipped from V and 0 bases from J, the junction kept 8 bases outside the gene matches. The CDR3 DNA is TGTGCCAGCAGCTCATCGACAGGGGACAACTCTGGGGCCAACGTCCTGACTTTC. Translation gives CASSSSTGDNSGANVLTF.